A few counts support the clone carrying this TCR beta chain. What it binds is unknown. The sample is drawn from a study of T cells in Graves' hyperthyroidism and ophthalmopathy. Study conclusions and caveats: Ophthalmopathy cases were set apart from stable hyperthyroidism by a 13 V-J model.

Trimming removed 0 bases from V and 4 bases from J, with 13 bases in between. CDR3 length: 16 amino acids. CDR1 is DFQATT, CDR2 SNEGSKA, per germline (reference sequence). TCR beta CDR3 regions were amplified from RNA. Using the HTBI primer set, a first-round RT-PCR was run on the TCR CDR3. From the multiplex PCR reads, TCRdb called clonotypes with MiXCR, one entry per CDR3 protein. Here the sample spans 250,000 to 300,000 distinct CDR3 sequences, approximately 16% being singletons. The TCR was taken from a woman aged 50 to 65 with Graves' hyperthyroidism that later progressed to Graves' ophthalmopathy. The source material was blood. The chain couples TRBV20-1 to TRBJ2-6, with unresolved D. The CDR3: CSARDIGLSGANVLTF. The CDR3 nucleotides are TGCAGTGCTAGAGATATAGGGCTCTCAGGGGCCAACGTCCTGACTTTC.